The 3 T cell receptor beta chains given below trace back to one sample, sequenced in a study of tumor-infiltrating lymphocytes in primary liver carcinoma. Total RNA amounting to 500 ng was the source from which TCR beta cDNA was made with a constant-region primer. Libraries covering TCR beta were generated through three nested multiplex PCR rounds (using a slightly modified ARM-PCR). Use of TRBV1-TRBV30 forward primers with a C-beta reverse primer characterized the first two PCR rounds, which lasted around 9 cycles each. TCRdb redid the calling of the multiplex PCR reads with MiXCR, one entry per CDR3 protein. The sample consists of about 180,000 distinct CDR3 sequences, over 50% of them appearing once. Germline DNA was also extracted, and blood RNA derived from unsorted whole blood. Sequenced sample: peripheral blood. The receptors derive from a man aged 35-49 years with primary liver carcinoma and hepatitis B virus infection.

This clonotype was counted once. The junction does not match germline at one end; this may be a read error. CDR3 DNA: TGTGCCAGCAGTTTTGACAGAGTCTCCCACGAACAGTACTTC. This encodes CASSFDRVSHEQYF. V and J are TRBV11-2 and TRBJ2-7, with D perhaps matching TRBD1 (5 bases). The CDR3 extends over 14 amino acids. Germline lookup yields CDR1 SGHAT and CDR2 FQNNGV.

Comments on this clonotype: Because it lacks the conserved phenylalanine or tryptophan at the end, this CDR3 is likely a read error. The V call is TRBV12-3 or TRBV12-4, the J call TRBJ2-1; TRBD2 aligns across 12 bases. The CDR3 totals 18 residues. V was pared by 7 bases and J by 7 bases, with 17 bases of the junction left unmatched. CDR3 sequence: CASTPGGVWTSGNNEQFL. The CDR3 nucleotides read TGTGCCAGCACCCCCGGCGGGGTGTGGACTAGCGGGAATAATGAGCAGTTCCTC.

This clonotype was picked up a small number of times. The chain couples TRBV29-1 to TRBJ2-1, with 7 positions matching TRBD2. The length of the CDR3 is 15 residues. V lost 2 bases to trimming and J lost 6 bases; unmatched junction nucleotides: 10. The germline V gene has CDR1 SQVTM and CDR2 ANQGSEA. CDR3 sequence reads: CSVELADRVGNEQFF. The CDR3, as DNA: TGCAGCGTTGAACTAGCGGACCGAGTTGGCAATGAGCAGTTCTTC.